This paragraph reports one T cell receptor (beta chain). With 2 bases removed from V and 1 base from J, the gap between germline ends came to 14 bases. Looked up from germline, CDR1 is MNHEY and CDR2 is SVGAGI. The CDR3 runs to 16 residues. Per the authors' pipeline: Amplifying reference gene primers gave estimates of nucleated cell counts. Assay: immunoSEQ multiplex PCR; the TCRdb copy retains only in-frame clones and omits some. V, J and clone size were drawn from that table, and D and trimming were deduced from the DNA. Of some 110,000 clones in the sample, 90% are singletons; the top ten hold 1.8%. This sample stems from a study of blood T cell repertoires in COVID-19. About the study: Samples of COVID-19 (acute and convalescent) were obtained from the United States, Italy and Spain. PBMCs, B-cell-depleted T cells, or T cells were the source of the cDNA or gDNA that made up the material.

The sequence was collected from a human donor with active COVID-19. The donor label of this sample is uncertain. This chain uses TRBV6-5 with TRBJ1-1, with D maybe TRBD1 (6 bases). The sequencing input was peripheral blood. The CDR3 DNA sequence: TGTGCCAGCAGTTACCTAACATCGACAGGGAACACTGAAGCTTTCTTT. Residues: CASSYLTSTGNTEAFF.